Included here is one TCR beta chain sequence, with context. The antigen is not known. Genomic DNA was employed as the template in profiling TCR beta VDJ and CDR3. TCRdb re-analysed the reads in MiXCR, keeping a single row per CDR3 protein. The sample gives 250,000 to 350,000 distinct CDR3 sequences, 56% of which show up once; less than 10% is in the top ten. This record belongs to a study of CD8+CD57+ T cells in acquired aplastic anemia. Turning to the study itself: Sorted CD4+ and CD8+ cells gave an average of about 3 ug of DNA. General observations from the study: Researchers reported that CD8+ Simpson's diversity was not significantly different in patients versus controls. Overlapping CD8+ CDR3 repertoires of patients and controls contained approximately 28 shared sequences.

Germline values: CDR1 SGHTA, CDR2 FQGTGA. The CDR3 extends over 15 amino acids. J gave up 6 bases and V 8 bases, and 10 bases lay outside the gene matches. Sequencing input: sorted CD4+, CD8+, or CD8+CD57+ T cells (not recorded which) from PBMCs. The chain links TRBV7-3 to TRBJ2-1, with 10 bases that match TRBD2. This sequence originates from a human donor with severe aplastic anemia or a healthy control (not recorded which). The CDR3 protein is CASSRTSGGGNEQFF. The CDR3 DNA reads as TGTGCCAGCTCAAGGACTAGCGGAGGAGGCAATGAGCAGTTCTTC.